One T cell receptor (beta chain) is described in this entry. Its cognate antigen is unknown. Method: immunoSEQ multiplex PCR; TCRdb's copy keeps in-frame clones and lacks some. The repertoire has tens of thousands of clones, 94% of them found once; the top ten carry roughly 20%. This CDR3 has 15 amino acids. Germline V gives CDR1 MGHRA, CDR2 YSYEKL. V dropped 0 bases and J dropped 10; count of bases not matched to a gene: 10. This entry belongs to a study of OX40 agonist ivuxolimab in advanced cancers. Study observations and caveats: At 0.1 to 3.0 mg/kg, CD4+ and CD8+ blood T cells expanded clonally by week 6.

V usage is TRBV4-1 and J usage is TRBJ1-1, with 8 bases identical to TRBD1. The clonotype comes from an adult with an advanced solid tumor such as melanoma, head and neck, liver or kidney cancer. Here the sequenced sample was CD4+ or CD8+ T cells sorted from blood, taken in a trial of the OX40 agonist ivuxolimab. CDR3: CASSQDGQGAVSAFF. DNA of the CDR3: TGCGCCAGCAGCCAAGATGGACAGGGCGCCGTCTCAGCTTTCTTT.